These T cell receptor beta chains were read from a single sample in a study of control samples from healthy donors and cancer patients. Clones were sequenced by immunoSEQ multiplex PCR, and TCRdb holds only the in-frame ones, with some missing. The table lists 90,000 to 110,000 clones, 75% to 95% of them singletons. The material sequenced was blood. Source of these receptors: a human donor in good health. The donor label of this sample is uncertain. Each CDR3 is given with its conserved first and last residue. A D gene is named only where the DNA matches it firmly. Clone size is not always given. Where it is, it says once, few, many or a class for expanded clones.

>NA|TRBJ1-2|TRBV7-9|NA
CASSLGGQNYGYTF
TGTGCCAGCAGCTTGGGCGGACAAAACTATGGCTACACCTTC
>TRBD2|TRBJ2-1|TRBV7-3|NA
CASSLTRGGLFEQFF
TGTGCCAGCAGCTTAACGCGGGGGGGCCTGTTTGAGCAGTTCTTC
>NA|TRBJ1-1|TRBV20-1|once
CSAREALKAFF
TGCAGTGCTAGAGAAGCTTTGAAAGCTTTCTTT
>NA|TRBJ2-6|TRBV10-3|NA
CAISGREAREANVLTF
TGTGCCATCAGTGGGAGAGAAGCGAGGGAGGCCAACGTCCTGACTTTC
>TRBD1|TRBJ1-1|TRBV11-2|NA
CASSRQGWTEAFF
TGTGCCAGCAGCCGACAGGGCTGGACTGAAGCTTTCTTT
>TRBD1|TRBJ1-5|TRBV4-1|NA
CASSPSPGQYNQPQHF
TGCGCCAGCAGCCCATCCCCGGGACAGTACAATCAGCCCCAGCATTTT
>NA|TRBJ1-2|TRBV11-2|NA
CASSKNTGSNYGYTF
TGTGCCAGCAGCAAGAATACAGGCAGCAACTATGGCTACACCTTC
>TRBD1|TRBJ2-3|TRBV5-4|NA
CASSPARDRGGTDTQYF
TGTGCCAGCAGCCCAGCCCGCGACAGGGGTGGCACAGATACGCAGTATTTT
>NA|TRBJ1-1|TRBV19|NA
CASSVPRLNTEAFF
TGTGCCAGTAGTGTCCCCCGCCTCAACACTGAAGCTTTCTTT
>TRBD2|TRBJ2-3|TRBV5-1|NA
CASSQSLGLADSTDTQYF
TGCGCCAGCAGCCAATCACTCGGACTAGCGGACTCCACAGATACGCAGTATTTT
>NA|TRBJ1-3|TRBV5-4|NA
CASSREGNSGNTIYF
TGTGCCAGCAGCCGGGAGGGTAACTCTGGAAACACCATATATTTT
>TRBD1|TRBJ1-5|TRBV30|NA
CAWSRTGQPNQPQHF
TGTGCCTGGTCCCGAACGGGACAGCCCAATCAGCCCCAGCATTTT
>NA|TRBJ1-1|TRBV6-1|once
CASSEAEVGKTEAFF
TGTGCCAGCAGTGAGGCGGAAGTAGGGAAGACTGAAGCTTTCTTT
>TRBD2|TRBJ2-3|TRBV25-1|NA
CASRKRGGTDTQYF
TGTGCCAGCAGGAAGCGGGGGGGGACAGATACGCAGTATTTT
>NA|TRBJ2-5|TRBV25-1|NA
CASSEFASPQETQYF
TGTGCCAGCAGTGAATTCGCCTCGCCCCAAGAGACCCAGTACTTC
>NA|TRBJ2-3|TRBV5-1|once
CASSSSRGSTDTQYF
TGCGCCAGCAGCAGCAGCCGCGGGAGCACAGATACGCAGTATTTT
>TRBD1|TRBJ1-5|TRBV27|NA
CASGQGSGQPQHF
TGTGCCAGCGGACAGGGATCAGGTCAGCCCCAGCATTTT
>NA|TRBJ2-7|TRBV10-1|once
CASSESGSGEQYF
TGCGCCAGCAGTGAGTCGGGGTCGGGCGAGCAGTACTTC
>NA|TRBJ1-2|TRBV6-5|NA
CASLAFAGIGYTF
TGTGCCAGCTTAGCCTTCGCAGGGATAGGCTACACCTTC
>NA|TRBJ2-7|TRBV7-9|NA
CASSLRQNSYEQYF
TGTGCCAGCAGCCTTCGACAGAACTCCTACGAGCAGTACTTC
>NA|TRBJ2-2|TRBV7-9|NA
CASSFGELFF
TGTGCCAGCAGCTTCGGGGAGCTGTTTTTT
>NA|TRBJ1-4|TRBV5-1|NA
CASSLGTASTNEKLFF
TGCGCCAGCAGCTTGGGCACAGCTTCAACTAATGAAAAACTGTTTTTT
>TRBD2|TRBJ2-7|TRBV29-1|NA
CSASGSMSGGASYEQYF
TGCAGCGCGAGCGGTAGCATGAGCGGGGGGGCCTCCTACGAGCAGTACTTC
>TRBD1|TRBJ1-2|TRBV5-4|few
CASSPNPGQGGGYTF
TGTGCCAGCAGCCCAAACCCAGGACAGGGAGGCGGCTACACCTTC
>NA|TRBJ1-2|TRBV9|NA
CASSVVGTENGYTF
TGTGCCAGCAGCGTAGTTGGGACGGAGAATGGCTACACCTTC
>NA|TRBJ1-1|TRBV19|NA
CASSIDLNTEAFF
TGTGCCAGTAGTATAGACTTGAACACTGAAGCTTTCTTT
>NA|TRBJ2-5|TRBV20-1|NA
CSATGGETQYF
TGCAGTGCTACTGGGGGAGAGACCCAGTACTTC
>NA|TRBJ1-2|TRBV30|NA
CAWSVGTNYGYTF
TGTGCCTGGAGTGTGGGGACTAACTATGGCTACACCTTC
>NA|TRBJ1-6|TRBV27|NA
CASSFGNSPLHF
TGTGCCAGCAGTTTCGGTAATTCACCCCTCCACTTT
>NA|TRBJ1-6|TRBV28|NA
CALASSYNSPLHF
TGTGCCCTTGCAAGCTCCTATAATTCACCCCTCCACTTT
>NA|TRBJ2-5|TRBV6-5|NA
CASIWDRAGETQYF
TGTGCCAGTATTTGGGACCGGGCGGGTGAGACCCAGTACTTC
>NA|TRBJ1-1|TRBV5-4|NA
CASSDGYRVAFF
TGTGCCAGCAGCGACGGGTACAGGGTAGCTTTCTTT
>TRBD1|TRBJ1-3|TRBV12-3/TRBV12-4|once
CASGTGNGNTIYF
TGTGCCAGTGGGACAGGGAATGGAAACACCATATATTTT
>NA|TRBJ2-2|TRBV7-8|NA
CASQGSLNTGELFF
TGTGCCAGCCAGGGGTCCCTGAACACCGGGGAGCTGTTTTTT
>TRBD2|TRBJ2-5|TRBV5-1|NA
CASSPGGQETQYF
TGCGCCAGCAGCCCGGGGGGGCAAGAGACCCAGTACTTC
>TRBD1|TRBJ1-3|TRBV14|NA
CASSSTTTGGGNTIYF
TGTGCCAGCAGCTCAACTACAACAGGGGGCGGAAACACCATATATTTT
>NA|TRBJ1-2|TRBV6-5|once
CASSRNLANYGYTF
TGTGCCAGCTCTCGTAACTTAGCTAACTATGGCTACACCTTC
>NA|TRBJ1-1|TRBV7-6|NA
CASSLGGGLVNTEAFF
TGTGCCAGCAGCTTAGGGGGGGGATTGGTGAACACTGAAGCTTTCTTT
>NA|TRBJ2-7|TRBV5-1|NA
CASSLDEGRNEQYF
TGCGCCAGCAGCTTGGATGAGGGTCGAAACGAGCAGTACTTC
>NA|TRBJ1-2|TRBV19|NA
CASSMFQGVIGYTF
TGTGCCAGTAGTATGTTTCAGGGAGTAATCGGCTACACCTTC
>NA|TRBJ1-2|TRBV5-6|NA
CASRKTGNYGYTF
TGTGCCAGCAGGAAAACAGGGAACTATGGCTACACCTTC
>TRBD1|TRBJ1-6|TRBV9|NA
CASSVAPMGQGSSYNSPLHF
TGTGCCAGCAGCGTAGCTCCTATGGGACAGGGAAGCTCCTATAATTCACCCCTCCACTTT
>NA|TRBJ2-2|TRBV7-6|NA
CASSPVSRDTGELFF
TGTGCCAGCAGCCCAGTAAGCCGGGACACCGGGGAGCTGTTTTTT
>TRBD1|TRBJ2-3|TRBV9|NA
CASSLTGDSGDTQYF
TGTGCCAGCAGCTTGACAGGGGATTCAGGAGATACGCAGTATTTT
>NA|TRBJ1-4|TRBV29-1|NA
CSGSGGRGEKLFF
TGCAGTGGTTCTGGGGGCAGGGGTGAAAAACTGTTTTTT
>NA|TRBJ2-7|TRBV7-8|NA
CASSSARGERDEQYF
TGTGCCAGCAGCTCGGCCAGGGGTGAGCGGGACGAGCAGTACTTC
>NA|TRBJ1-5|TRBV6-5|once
CASGSLGNQPQHF
TGTGCCAGCGGTTCGTTAGGCAATCAGCCCCAGCATTTT
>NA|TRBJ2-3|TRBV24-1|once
CATSMNGATDTQYF
TGTGCCACCAGCATGAATGGCGCCACAGATACGCAGTATTTT
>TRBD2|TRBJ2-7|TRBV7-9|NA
CASSFPRGAGDEQYF
TGTGCCAGCAGCTTCCCCCGTGGGGCGGGGGACGAGCAGTACTTC
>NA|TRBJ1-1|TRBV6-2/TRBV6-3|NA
CASSYLGGRTEAFF
TGTGCCAGCAGTTACTTAGGGGGAAGGACTGAAGCTTTCTTT